The text below deals with one T cell receptor (beta chain). The data derive from a study of CD8 T cells in Susac syndrome. About 0.5 to 1 ug RNA was reverse transcribed with random hexamers. From the immunoSEQ multiplex PCR reads, TCRdb called clonotypes with MiXCR, one entry per CDR3 protein. The data hold hundreds of thousands of distinct CDR3 sequences, with roughly 81% observed a single time. The germline gives CDR1 MGHRA, CDR2 YSYEKL. There are 15 residues in the CDR3. The V and J ends lost 3 bases and 3 bases, in that order; junction bases with no gene match: 6. The rearrangement joins TRBV4-1 to TRBJ2-7; 9 bases are shared with TRBD2. The sequenced material came from CD8+ T cells from PBMCs. The receptor's source is a human donor with multiple sclerosis. The CDR3 bases are TGCGCCAGCAGCCAGACCGGGACTAGCATCTACGAGCAGTACTTC. This encodes CASSQTGTSIYEQYF.